The 11 T cell receptor beta chains in this list originate from one sample, sequenced in a study of persistence of HIV-infected CD4 T cells. Their target antigens are unknown. The stimulus was an HIV-1 Gag 15-mer peptide pool, 0.95 to 1 ug/peptide/mL. Sorting selected CD4+ T cells upregulating both CD40 ligand and CD69. Sequencing used immunoSEQ version 4 in survey mode. Measured with immunoSEQ multiplex PCR; TCRdb has only the in-frame clones, and not every one. This table has 25,000 to 35,000 clones, roughly 70% appearing once. Sequenced here: CD4+ T cells sorted from PBMCs after roughly 20-hour stimulation, sampled from a patient who received antiretroviral therapy. These receptors all stem from an adult man with HIV who was CMV-seropositive.

This clone was observed once. The CDR3 sequence: CASSLLRTASNQPQHF. The CDR3 nucleotides read TGTGCCAGCAGTTTACTTAGGACAGCTAGCAATCAGCCCCAGCATTTT. The V gene is TRBV28, the J gene TRBJ1-5; perhaps TRBD1 as D (6 bases). Per germline, CDR1 MDHEN and CDR2 SYDVKM. The CDR3 extends over 16 amino acids. The ends were cut back, 2 bases at V and 0 bases at J, with 11 bases in the middle.

The chain uses TRBV6-5 and TRBJ2-1, with TRBD2 identical over 14 bases. Germline trimming cut 6 bases from V and 10 bases from J; bases unmatched to any gene: 5. Germline CDR1 is MNHEY and CDR2 is SVGAGI. CDR3 length: 14 residues. CDR3 bases: TGTGCCAGCAGGGGGACTAGCGGGGGTTTGGAGCAGTTCTTC. The encoded protein is CASRGTSGGLEQFF.

The genes are TRBV6-5 and TRBJ1-1; D is ambiguous. This CDR3 is built from 16 residues. Per the germline V gene, CDR1 is MNHEY and CDR2 is SVGAGI. V lost 4 bases and J 4 bases, leaving 19 bases between the germline ends. The chain's CDR3 is CASSLGLGGGGTEAFF. The CDR3 region has the DNA TGTGCCAGCAGTTTGGGGTTGGGCGGCGGAGGCACTGAAGCTTTCTTT.

The V call is TRBV6-5, the J call TRBJ1-4; D remains unclear. Deletions cut 6 bases from V and 8 bases from J, with 13 bases between. There are 13 residues in the CDR3. The germline gives CDR1 MNHEY, CDR2 SVGAGI. The CDR3 reads CASREGEREKLFF. DNA of the CDR3: TGTGCCAGCAGAGAGGGTGAAAGGGAAAAACTGTTTTTT.

This chain links TRBV19 with TRBJ1-2, with 10 bases matching TRBD1. The CDR3 is 16 residues long. Germline CDR1 and CDR2: LNHDA and SQIVND (reference sequence). V shed 7 bases and J 8 bases; nucleotides not matched to a gene: 16. CDR3 amino acids: CASKTQHRQGAEGYTF. Here the CDR3 DNA reads TGTGCCAGTAAAACCCAACACCGACAGGGGGCGGAAGGCTACACCTTC.

V gene TRBV2 combines with J gene TRBJ2-1; TRBD2 might be the D (5 bases). CDR3 length: 15 residues. CDR1 is SNHLY and CDR2 is FYNNEI in the germline V gene. V lost 4 bases, J lost 3 bases, and 13 bases lay in between. Here the CDR3 reads CASSGSVNRYNEQFF. CDR3 sequence (DNA): TGTGCCAGCAGTGGTAGCGTAAACCGCTACAATGAGCAGTTCTTC.

The J gene is TRBJ1-5, the V gene TRBV6-5, with a tentative D call TRBD1 (5 bases). This CDR3 has 15 residues. V lost 5 bases and J 6 bases, leaving 17 bases between the germline ends. Germline CDR1 and CDR2: MNHEY and SVGAGI. The CDR3 DNA sequence: TGTGCCAGCAGTCGCCCGGGACTTCAAAGTCAGCCCCAGCATTTT. The encoded protein is CASSRPGLQSQPQHF.

The genes are TRBV19 and TRBJ2-1; unclear D gene. V lost 3 bases and J 1 base, leaving 1 base between the germline ends. The length of the CDR3 is 12 residues. CDR1 is LNHDA, CDR2 SQIVND, per germline (reference sequence). DNA for the CDR3: TGTGCCAGTAGTATTTCCTACAATGAGCAGTTCTTC. Translating it yields CASSISYNEQFF.

The gene calls are TRBV2 and TRBJ1-5, with TRBD1 matching 8 bases. CDR1 is SNHLY and CDR2 is FYNNEI in the germline V gene. V shed 7 bases and J 2 bases; nucleotides not matched to a gene: 7. This CDR3 spans 15 amino acids. The CDR3 loop reads CASNRGQGGNQPQHF. As DNA, the CDR3 is TGTGCCAGCAATCGAGGACAGGGCGGCAATCAGCCCCAGCATTTT.

The V call is TRBV27, the J call TRBJ1-6; D is possibly TRBD1 (5 bases). This CDR3 is built from 18 residues. V was clipped by 0 bases and J by 5 bases, with 17 bases between them. Germline CDR1 reads MNHEY; CDR2 reads SMNVEV (reference sequence). Written as DNA, the CDR3 is TGTGCCAGCAGTTTATCGGCCGGAGGGGTAAGAAATAATTCACCCCTCCACTTT. The encoded protein is CASSLSAGGVRNNSPLHF.

The chain employs TRBV6-5 and TRBJ1-5; 9 nucleotides align to TRBD1. The ends lost 6 bases at V and 6 bases at J; junction bases unmatched: 3. This CDR3 region has 13 residues. CDR1 and CDR2 (germline): MNHEY, SVGAGI. The CDR3, as DNA: TGTGCCAGCAGCACAGGGGGCAGTCAGCCCCAGCATTTT. Translated, it gives CASSTGGSQPQHF.